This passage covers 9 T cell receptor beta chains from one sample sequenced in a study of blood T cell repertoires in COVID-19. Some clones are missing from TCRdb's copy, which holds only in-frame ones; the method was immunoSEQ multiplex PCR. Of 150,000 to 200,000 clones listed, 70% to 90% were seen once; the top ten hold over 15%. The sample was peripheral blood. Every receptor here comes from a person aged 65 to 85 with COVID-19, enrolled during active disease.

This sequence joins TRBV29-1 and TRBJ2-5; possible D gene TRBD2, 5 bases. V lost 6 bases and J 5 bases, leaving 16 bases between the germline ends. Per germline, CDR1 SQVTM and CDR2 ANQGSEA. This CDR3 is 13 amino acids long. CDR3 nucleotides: TGCAGCGTATACTCCGGGATCGGGGAGACCCAGTACTTC. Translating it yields CSVYSGIGETQYF.

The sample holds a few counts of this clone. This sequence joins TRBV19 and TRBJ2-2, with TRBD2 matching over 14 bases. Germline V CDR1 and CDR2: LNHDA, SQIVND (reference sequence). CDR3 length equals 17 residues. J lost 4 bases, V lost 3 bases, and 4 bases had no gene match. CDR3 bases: TGTGCCAGTAGTATGACTAGCGGGAGGGCGGCCACCGGGGAGCTGTTTTTT. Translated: CASSMTSGRAATGELFF.

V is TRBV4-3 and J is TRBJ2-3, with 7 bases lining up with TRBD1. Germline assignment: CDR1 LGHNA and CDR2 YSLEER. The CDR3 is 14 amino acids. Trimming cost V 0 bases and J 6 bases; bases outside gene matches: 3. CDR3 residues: CASSQEDRIDTQYF. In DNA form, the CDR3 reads TGCGCCAGCAGCCAAGAGGACAGGATCGATACGCAGTATTTT.

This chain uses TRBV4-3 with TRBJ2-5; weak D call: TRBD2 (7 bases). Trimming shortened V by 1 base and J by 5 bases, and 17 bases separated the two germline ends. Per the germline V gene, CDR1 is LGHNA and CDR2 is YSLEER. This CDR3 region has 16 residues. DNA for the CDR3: TGCGCCAGCAGCCAAGTTTGGGCGGGGGCTGGGGAGACCCAGTACTTC. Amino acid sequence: CASSQVWAGAGETQYF.

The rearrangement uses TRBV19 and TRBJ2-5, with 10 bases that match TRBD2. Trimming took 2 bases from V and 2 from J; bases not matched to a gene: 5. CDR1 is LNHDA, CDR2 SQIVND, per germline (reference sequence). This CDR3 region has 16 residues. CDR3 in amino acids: CASSITASGGQETQYF. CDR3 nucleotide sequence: TGTGCCAGTAGTATAACGGCTAGCGGGGGTCAAGAGACCCAGTACTTC.

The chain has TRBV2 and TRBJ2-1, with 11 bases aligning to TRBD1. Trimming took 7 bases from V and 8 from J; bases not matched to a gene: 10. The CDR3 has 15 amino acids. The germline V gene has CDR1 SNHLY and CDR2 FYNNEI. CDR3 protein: CASILDRGRLHEQFF. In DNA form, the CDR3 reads TGTGCCAGCATTCTGGACAGGGGGCGTCTTCATGAGCAGTTCTTC. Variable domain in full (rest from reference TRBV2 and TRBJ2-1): EPEVTQTPSHQVTQMGQEVILRCVPISNHLYFYWYRQILGQKVEFLVSFYNNEISEKSEIFDDQFSVERPDGSNFTLKIRSTKLEDSAMYFCASILDRGRLHEQFFGPGTRLTVL.

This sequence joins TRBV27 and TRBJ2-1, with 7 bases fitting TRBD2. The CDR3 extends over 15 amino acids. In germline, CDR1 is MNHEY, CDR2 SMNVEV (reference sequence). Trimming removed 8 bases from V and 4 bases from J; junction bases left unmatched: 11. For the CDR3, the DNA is TGTGCCAGCCGCCGAAGCGGGACGTCATACAATGAGCAGTTCTTC. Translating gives CASRRSGTSYNEQFF.

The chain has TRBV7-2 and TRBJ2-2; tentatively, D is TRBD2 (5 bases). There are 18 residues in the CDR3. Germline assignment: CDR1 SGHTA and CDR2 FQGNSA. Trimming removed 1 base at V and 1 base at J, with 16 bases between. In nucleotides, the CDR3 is TGTGCCAGCAGCTTAGTGCCCTCCACTAGATTGAACACCGGGGAGCTGTTTTTT. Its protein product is CASSLVPSTRLNTGELFF.

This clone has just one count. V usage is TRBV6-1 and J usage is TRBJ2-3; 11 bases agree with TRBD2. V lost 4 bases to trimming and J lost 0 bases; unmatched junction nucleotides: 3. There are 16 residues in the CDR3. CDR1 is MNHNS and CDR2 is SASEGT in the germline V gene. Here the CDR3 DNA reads TGTGCCAGCAGTGGTAGGACTAGCGGGAGCACAGATACGCAGTATTTT. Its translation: CASSGRTSGSTDTQYF.